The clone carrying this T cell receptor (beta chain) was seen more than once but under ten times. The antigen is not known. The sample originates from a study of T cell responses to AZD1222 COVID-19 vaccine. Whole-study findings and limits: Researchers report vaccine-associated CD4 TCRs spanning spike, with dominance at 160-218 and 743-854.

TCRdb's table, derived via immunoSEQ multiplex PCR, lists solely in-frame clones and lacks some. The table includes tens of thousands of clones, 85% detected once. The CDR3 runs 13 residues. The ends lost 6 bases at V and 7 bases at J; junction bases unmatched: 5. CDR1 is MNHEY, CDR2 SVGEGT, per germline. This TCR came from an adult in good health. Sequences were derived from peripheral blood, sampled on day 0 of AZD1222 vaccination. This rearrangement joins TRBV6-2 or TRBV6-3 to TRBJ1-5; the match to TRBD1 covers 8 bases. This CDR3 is CASSDRGGQPQHF. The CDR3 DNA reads TGTGCCAGCAGCGACAGGGGAGGCCAGCCCCAGCATTTT.